This TCR beta chain was sequenced for a study of circulating and synovial CD4+ cells in juvenile arthritis. Study-level points and caveats: Circulating pathogenic-like lymphocytes shared a substantially higher fraction of CDR3 sequences with synovium than bulk blood.

A remark on this clone: Its antigen is still unknown.

Repertoires were generated with immunoSEQ multiplex PCR, while TCRdb's copy carries only in-frame clones and drops some. Of tens of thousands of clones in the sample, 95% to 96% are singletons; the top ten hold approximately 0.17%. CDR1 is MNHEY and CDR2 is SVGAGI in the germline V gene. The CDR3 runs 15 residues. V shed 2 bases, J shed 5 bases, and the junction held 2 bases outside the gene matches. The rearrangement joins TRBV6-5 to TRBJ2-3; 12 bases line up with TRBD2. This TCR was sampled from a human donor with juvenile idiopathic arthritis. Specimen: CD4+ T cells from blood. The DNA of the CDR3 is TGTGCCAGCAGTTACACTAGCGGGGGGAAAGATACGCAGTATTTT. Encoded protein: CASSYTSGGKDTQYF.